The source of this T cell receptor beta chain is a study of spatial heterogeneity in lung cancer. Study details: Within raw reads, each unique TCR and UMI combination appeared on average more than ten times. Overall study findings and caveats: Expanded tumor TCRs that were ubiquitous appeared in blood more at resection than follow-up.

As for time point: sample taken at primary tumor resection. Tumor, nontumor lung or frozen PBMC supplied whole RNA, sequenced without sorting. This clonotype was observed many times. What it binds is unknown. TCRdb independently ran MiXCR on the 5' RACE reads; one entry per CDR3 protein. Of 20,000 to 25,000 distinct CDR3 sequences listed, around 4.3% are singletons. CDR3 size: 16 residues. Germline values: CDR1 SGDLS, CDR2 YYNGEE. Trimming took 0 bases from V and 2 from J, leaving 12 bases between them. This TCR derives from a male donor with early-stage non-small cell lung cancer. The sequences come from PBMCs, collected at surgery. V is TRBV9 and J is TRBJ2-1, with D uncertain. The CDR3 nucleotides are TGTGCCAGCAGCGTAGCTATGAGCGCCCCCTACAATGAGCAGTTCTTC. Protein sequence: CASSVAMSAPYNEQFF.